The sequence of this TCR beta chain was determined in a study of PD-1 blockade in classical Hodgkin lymphoma. This sample's time point: cycle 4 day 1 (C4D1), after five to seven weeks of nivolumab. After autologous stem cell transplantation all patients relapsed, and prior brentuximab vedotin exposure differed between cohorts. The CDR3 spans 13 residues. Germline V lookup: CDR1 GTSNPN, CDR2 SVGIG (reference sequence). Trimming pared 3 bases from V and 4 bases from J, leaving 12 bases between. TCRdb's copy holds only in-frame clones and misses some; the assay was immunoSEQ multiplex PCR. The sample consists of roughly 21,000 clones, 85% of them appearing once.

V usage is TRBV30 and J usage is TRBJ1-2; a possible D gene is TRBD1 (5 bases). This TCR derives from a human donor with classical Hodgkin lymphoma. The material was peripheral blood mononuclear cells (PBMCs), obtained before the fourth cycle of nivolumab. CDR3 protein: CAWSPDSSYGYTF. CDR3 sequence (DNA): TGTGCCTGGAGCCCCGACAGTTCCTATGGCTACACCTTC.